What follows are 25 T cell receptor beta chains derived from one specimen sequenced in a study of shared clonotypes between healthy human individuals. The protocol was immunoSEQ multiplex PCR, while the TCRdb copy is restricted to in-frame clones and leaves out a portion. The repertoire includes some 2 million clones, approximately 94% of them detected once, and 1% to 1.3% sits in the top ten. CD8 cells classed as naive were CD45RO-negative and positively selected for CCR7, excluding terminally differentiated effector memory CD45RA+ cells. The sequenced sample was naive CD8+ T cells sorted from blood. These receptors originate from a man aged 18 to 30 in good health.

This chain connects TRBV11-1 to TRBJ1-2, with D unclear. Germline-derived CDR1 and CDR2 are SGHAT and FQDESV (reference sequence). The CDR3 spans 13 residues. V was trimmed by 2 bases and J by 4 bases, leaving 8 bases between them. The CDR3 bases are TGTGCCAGCAGCTTACCGACCGCCTATGGCTACACCTTC. It translates to CASSLPTAYGYTF.

The V and J genes are TRBV2 and TRBJ2-7; TRBD1 aligns across 7 bases. Germline V gene lookup returns CDR1 SNHLY and CDR2 FYNNEI. The J segment lost 3 bases and the V segment lost 6 bases, leaving 8 bases of the junction unmatched. The CDR3 length is 14 residues. CDR3 in DNA: TGTGCCAGCAGAACGGACAGGCTGATCTACGAGCAGTACTTC. Amino acid sequence: CASRTDRLIYEQYF.

This chain links TRBV9 with TRBJ1-3, with 9 nucleotides matching TRBD1. The germline V gene has CDR1 SGDLS and CDR2 YYNGEE. V shed 4 bases and J 4 bases; nucleotides not matched to a gene: 9. CDR3 length: 16 amino acids. CDR3 loop: CASSSSGTGNGNTIYF. The DNA of the CDR3 is TGTGCCAGCAGCTCAAGCGGGACAGGGAACGGAAACACCATATATTTT.

The V and J genes are TRBV7-9 and TRBJ1-4; D gene unclear. CDR1 SEHNR and CDR2 FQNEAQ come from the germline V gene (reference sequence). This CDR3 comprises 14 residues. Trimming took 5 bases from V and 15 from J, leaving 22 bases between them. CDR3 nucleotides: TGTGCCAGCAGCCACCCCCTTACCGACACCTCCGTGTTTTTT. Translation gives CASSHPLTDTSVFF.

The chain employs TRBV5-1 and TRBJ2-7; 11 bases are shared with TRBD2. CDR3 length equals 15 residues. V lost 4 bases, J lost 3 bases, and 6 bases stayed unmatched. Germline CDR1 SGHRS, CDR2 YFSETQ. The CDR3 sequence: CASSIGLAGGYEQYF. The CDR3 nucleotides read TGCGCCAGCAGCATCGGACTAGCGGGCGGCTACGAGCAGTACTTC.

The chain links TRBV6-1 to TRBJ1-6; D unresolved. The germline CDR1 and CDR2 sequences are MNHNS and SASEGT. The germline V and J ends were trimmed by 4 bases and 13 bases, with 8 bases remaining between them. This CDR3 has 11 residues. In DNA form, the CDR3 reads TGTGCCAGCAGTGGGCCGTGGCCCCTCCACTTT. This gives the protein CASSGPWPLHF.

The rearrangement links TRBV19 to TRBJ1-2, with TRBD1 as a possible D gene (6 bases). V lost 7 bases and J 7 bases, leaving 16 bases between the germline ends. The CDR3 contains 13 residues. CDR1 LNHDA and CDR2 SQIVND come from the germline V gene (reference sequence). CDR3: CASTRGVFSGYTF. CDR3 DNA: TGTGCCAGTACCAGGGGTGTCTTCTCTGGCTACACCTTC.

V and J are TRBV7-9 and TRBJ2-7, with TRBD2 matching 8 bases. This CDR3 is 17 amino acids long. V was clipped by 1 base and J by 7 bases; unmatched bases: 15. Germline lookup yields CDR1 SEHNR and CDR2 FQNEAQ (reference sequence). CDR3 DNA sequence: TGTGCCAGCAGCTTAGGGGTCTTCGGGGAGCGGGAGTTAGAGCAGTACTTC. Its translation: CASSLGVFGERELEQYF. Using reference TRBV7-9 and TRBJ2-7 for the parts outside the CDR3, the full variable domain is DTGVSQNPRHKITKRGQNVTFRCDPISEHNRLYWYRQTLGQGPEFLTYFQNEAQLEKSRLLSDRFSAERPKGSFSTLEIQRTEQGDSAMYLCASSLGVFGERELEQYFGPGTRLTVT.

Details on this clone: In the same sample, other DNA sequences code for this CDR3. The genes are TRBV9 and TRBJ1-4, with a tentative D call TRBD1 (5 bases). With 0 bases removed from V and 8 bases from J, the gap between germline ends came to 11 bases. This CDR3 has 14 residues. Germline CDR1 reads SGDLS; CDR2 reads YYNGEE. CDR3 sequence: CASSVGGLDEKLFF. CDR3 nucleotides: TGTGCCAGCAGCGTAGGGGGGTTGGACGAAAAACTGTTTTTT.

V usage is TRBV6-1 and J usage is TRBJ2-3, with 9 bases that match TRBD2. There are 15 residues in the CDR3. The V gene's germline CDR1 is MNHNS and CDR2 SASEGT. Trimming took 3 bases from V and 7 from J; bases not matched to a gene: 8. This CDR3 reads CASSDFGGGANTQYF. The CDR3 nucleotides read TGTGCCAGCAGTGATTTTGGCGGGGGGGCAAATACGCAGTATTTT.

The chain is built from TRBV10-2 and TRBJ2-4; possibly TRBD2 for D (5 bases). There are 13 residues in the CDR3. The V end was cut by 2 bases, the J end by 7 bases, with 9 bases between. CDR1 is WSHSY and CDR2 is SAAADI in the germline V gene. The CDR3 coding sequence is TGCGCCAGCAGTGAGGACGGCGGGAACATTCAGTACTTC. Translation: CASSEDGGNIQYF.

This chain uses TRBV6-5 with TRBJ1-4, with 8 nucleotides matching TRBD1. Losses at the gene ends were 4 bases for V and 7 bases for J; bases not matched to a gene: 2. The CDR3 consists of 13 residues. In germline, CDR1 is MNHEY, CDR2 SVGAGI. Here the CDR3 reads CASSSGGGEKLFF. The CDR3 region has the DNA TGTGCCAGCAGTTCAGGGGGCGGTGAAAAACTGTTTTTT.

This chain connects TRBV4-1 to TRBJ2-3, with 9 nucleotides matching TRBD2. This CDR3 is built from 16 residues. The V gene's germline CDR1 is MGHRA and CDR2 YSYEKL. Trimming removed 1 base from V and 3 bases from J; junction bases left unmatched: 5. Here the CDR3 DNA reads TGCGCCAGCAGCCAAGCCGGGACTAGCATTACAGATACGCAGTATTTT. This translates into CASSQAGTSITDTQYF.

This chain uses TRBV13 with TRBJ1-1, with a possible D match to TRBD1 (6 bases). Per the germline V gene, CDR1 is PRHDT and CDR2 is FYEKMQ (reference sequence). The CDR3 sequence is 16 residues long. V lost 5 bases to trimming and J lost 5 bases, with 21 bases between them. The CDR3 region has the DNA TGTGCCAGCAGCCCCCGACTGGAGGGGGGAAGAACTGAAGCTTTCTTT. Its protein product is CASSPRLEGGRTEAFF. Full variable domain (missing parts from reference TRBV13 and TRBJ1-1): AAGVIQSPRHLIKEKRETATLKCYPIPRHDTVYWYQQGPGQDPQFLISFYEKMQSDKGSIPDRFSAQQFSDYHSELNMSSLELGDSALYFCASSPRLEGGRTEAFFGQGTRLTVV.

The chain links TRBV5-6 to TRBJ1-2; D is undetermined. CDR1 is SGHDT and CDR2 is YYEEEE in the germline V gene. This CDR3 has 14 residues. The V end was cut by 2 bases, the J end by 4 bases, with 12 bases between. CDR3 residues: CASSLMAETYGYTF. CDR3 nucleotide sequence: TGTGCCAGCAGCTTAATGGCAGAGACCTATGGCTACACCTTC.

The chain is built from TRBV11-2 and TRBJ1-2; no definite D call. V dropped 9 bases and J dropped 5 bases, with 16 bases sitting between them. The germline V gene encodes CDR1 SGHAT and CDR2 FQNNGV. This CDR3 comprises 13 residues. The CDR3 bases are TGTGCCAGGAGACGGGATTTATGGTATGGCTACACCTTC. Amino acid sequence: CARRRDLWYGYTF.

This chain uses TRBV30 with TRBJ1-2; D call uncertain. V was trimmed by 2 bases and J by 3 bases, leaving 13 bases between them. Germline CDR1 and CDR2: GTSNPN and SVGIG (reference sequence). This CDR3 region has 14 residues. The CDR3 spells CAWSITTRHYGYTF. CDR3 DNA sequence: TGTGCCTGGAGTATCACCACGCGCCACTATGGCTACACCTTC.

Written as DNA, the CDR3 is TGCGCCAGCAGCCCATCGACAGGGGGCGACGAGCAGTACTTC. This codes for CASSPSTGGDEQYF. The V call is TRBV4-1, the J call TRBJ2-7, with 10 bases matching TRBD1. V gave up 4 bases and J gave up 5 bases; unmatched junction bases: 5. The germline V gene has CDR1 MGHRA and CDR2 YSYEKL. CDR3 length equals 14 residues.

This sequence joins TRBV10-3 and TRBJ1-5, with D maybe TRBD1 (5 bases). The CDR3 runs 14 residues. Trimming took off 3 bases at V and 7 bases at J, with 13 bases between the two ends. CDR1 and CDR2 (germline): ENHRY, SYGVKD. The chain's CDR3 is CAISDGGIGQPQHF. CDR3 nucleotide sequence: TGTGCCATCAGTGATGGGGGGATAGGGCAGCCCCAGCATTTT.

The chain combines TRBV7-9 with TRBJ2-5, with D maybe TRBD1 (6 bases). The germline V gene has CDR1 SEHNR and CDR2 FQNEAQ (reference sequence). This CDR3 contains 14 residues. Trimming cost V 3 bases and J 0 bases, with 8 bases left between them. CDR3 sequence: CASSLDSHQETQYF. CDR3 nucleotide sequence: TGTGCCAGCAGCTTGGACAGCCACCAAGAGACCCAGTACTTC.

This clone was seen a handful of times. The gene calls are TRBV9 and TRBJ1-6; 12 nucleotides line up with TRBD1. CDR3 length equals 14 residues. The germline V gene has CDR1 SGDLS and CDR2 YYNGEE. J lost 14 bases, V lost 2 bases, and 5 bases had no gene match. The CDR3 DNA reads TGTGCCAGCAGCGTTGGGACAGGGGGCGAGTCCCTCCACTTT. Encoded protein: CASSVGTGGESLHF.

The chain is built from TRBV27 and TRBJ2-3; D unclear. CDR3 length: 13 amino acids. Germline V gene data show CDR1 as MNHEY and CDR2 as SMNVEV (reference sequence). V gave up 5 bases and J gave up 2 bases, with 8 bases separating them. CDR3 in amino acids: CASSVLITDTQYF. As DNA, the CDR3 is TGTGCCAGCAGTGTACTGATCACAGATACGCAGTATTTT.

This clone appeared once. The chain joins TRBV29-1 to TRBJ2-5; 7 bases match TRBD1. Looked up from germline, CDR1 is SQVTM and CDR2 is ANQGSEA. The CDR3 runs to 14 residues. Trimming removed 7 bases from V and 2 bases from J; junction bases left unmatched: 10. CDR3 region: CSGDLGQTQETQYF. For the CDR3, the DNA is TGCAGCGGTGACCTGGGACAGACACAAGAGACCCAGTACTTC.

V is TRBV27 and J is TRBJ1-6, with 8 nucleotides matching TRBD1. The V gene end was trimmed by 4 bases and the J gene end by 17 bases; junction bases not matched to a gene: 4. Per germline, CDR1 MNHEY and CDR2 SMNVEV (reference sequence). CDR3 length: 11 amino acids. The CDR3: CASSSGQGFHF. The CDR3 coding sequence is TGTGCCAGCAGTTCAGGACAGGGATTCCACTTT.

V gene TRBV28 combines with J gene TRBJ2-5; D call uncertain. CDR3 length equals 13 residues. Germline V CDR1 and CDR2: MDHEN, SYDVKM. V lost 3 bases and J 5 bases, leaving 10 bases between the germline ends. DNA for the CDR3: TGTGCCAGCAGTTTTCTTGAGAGGGAGACCCAGTACTTC. It yields the protein CASSFLERETQYF.